This T cell receptor beta chain was retrieved from a study of blood T cell repertoires in COVID-19. Study context: Nucleic acid was either cDNA or gDNA, and it came from T cells, B-cell-depleted T cells, or PBMCs.

The CDR3 sequence is 16 residues long. The ends were cut back, 3 bases at V and 4 bases at J, with 18 bases in the middle. Germline CDR1 MNHEY, CDR2 SMNVEV (reference sequence). Original processing methods: Estimated nucleated cell counts came from reference gene primer amplification. The table came from immunoSEQ multiplex PCR; TCRdb's copy has only in-frame clones and leaves some out. The V and J calls and clone size come from that table; D and trimming were worked out from the DNA. Altogether more than 300,000 clones are present, about 89% being singletons, with the ten largest covering about 6.9%.

The sequenced sample was peripheral blood. The chain joins TRBV27 to TRBJ1-2, with D perhaps TRBD1 (6 bases). This receptor was obtained from a woman between 50 and 59 years old with COVID-19, enrolled during active disease. DNA of the CDR3: TGTGCCAGCAGTTTCTCCGACGGGACATTCAGCTATGGCTACACCTTC. Translation gives CASSFSDGTFSYGYTF.